This T cell receptor (beta chain) was captured by sequencing in a study of PD-1 blockade in classical Hodgkin lymphoma. Study-level results: Newly diagnosed and completely responding patients shared comparable baseline diversity. What caused the repertoire differences, perhaps disease activity or prior therapy, remains undefined.

The sample holds many counts of this clone. Its matching antigen is unknown. All the patients suffered relapse after autologous stem cell transplantation, and brentuximab vedotin exposure differed. Sequencing was performed with immunoSEQ multiplex PCR; in TCRdb, only in-frame clones are kept and a portion is missing. The top ten hold approximately 12% of the sample, which has approximately 89,000 clones, approximately 80% seen once. V lost 5 bases and J lost 0, with 15 bases in between. Per the germline V gene, CDR1 is SGHAT and CDR2 is FQNNGV. There are 16 residues in the CDR3. This chain joins TRBV11-2 and TRBJ2-3; D perhaps matches TRBD1 (5 bases). Sequencing used peripheral blood mononuclear cells (PBMCs), obtained at baseline. The sequence was collected from a human donor with classical Hodgkin lymphoma. The CDR3 bases are TGTGCCAGCAGCCAAGGGGTTGCCTCTAGCACAGATACGCAGTATTTT. Translation: CASSQGVASSTDTQYF.